The rows below give T cell receptor beta chains drawn from one sample of a study of T cells in Graves' hyperthyroidism and ophthalmopathy. Via MiXCR, TCRdb re-called the multiplex PCR reads, giving one row per CDR3 protein. This sample has hundreds of thousands of distinct CDR3 sequences; about 20% occur once, and the top ten carry around 60%. Specimen: blood. These receptors all come from a man in his thirties or forties with Graves' ophthalmopathy. The CDR3 runs from the conserved cysteine through the conserved F or W. The order of the fields is D gene, clone size, V gene, J gene, CDR3 protein, CDR3 DNA. A D gene is named only where the DNA matches it firmly. Some rows mark clone size as missing; the rest say once, few, many or name a class of expanded clone.

NA	many	TRBV12-3/TRBV12-4	TRBJ2-1	CASSFGGNRRAEQFF	TGTGCCAGCAGTTTTGGAGGAAACCGGAGAGCTGAGCAGTTCTTC
TRBD1	few	TRBV20-1	TRBJ1-6	CSASHRGFNSPLHF	TGCAGTGCTAGCCACAGGGGGTTTAATTCACCCCTCCACTTT
NA	few	TRBV7-8	TRBJ2-1	CASSSDPRGSYNEQFF	TGTGCCAGCAGCTCGGACCCGAGAGGCTCCTACAATGAGCAGTTCTTC
NA	few	TRBV2	TRBJ2-7	CASSGYPAYEQYF	TGTGCCAGCAGTGGTTACCCGGCCTACGAGCAGTACTTC
TRBD2	few	TRBV11-3	TRBJ2-3	CASSLDRRTSGRSRVADTQYF	TGTGCCAGCAGCTTAGATCGGCGAACTAGCGGGAGATCGAGGGTTGCAGATACGCAGTATTTT
NA	few	TRBV28	TRBJ2-7	CASSQSSTGAYEQYF	TGTGCCAGCAGCCAATCATCGACAGGAGCCTACGAGCAGTACTTC
TRBD1	NA	TRBV5-6	TRBJ2-2	CASTWTGAATGELFF	TGTGCCAGCACCTGGACAGGGGCGGCCACCGGGGAGCTGTTTTTT
TRBD2	once	TRBV20-1	TRBJ2-1	CSARLAPSGRLHNEQFF	TGCAGTGCTAGGTTAGCCCCTAGCGGGAGGCTACACAATGAGCAGTTCTTC
TRBD2	NA	TRBV12-3/TRBV12-4	TRBJ2-3	CASSRSGVEGGTDTQYF	TGTGCCAGCAGCCGTAGCGGGGTAGAAGGGGGCACAGATACGCAGTATTTT
TRBD1	few	TRBV28	TRBJ1-6	CASSSLTGGNSPLHF	TGTGCCAGCAGTTCATTGACAGGGGGTAATTCACCCCTCCACTTT
TRBD1	NA	TRBV12-3/TRBV12-4	TRBJ1-5	CASSLVGQGYNQPQHF	TGTGCCAGCAGTTTGGTGGGACAGGGCTACAATCAGCCCCAGCATTTT
NA	few	TRBV6-5	TRBJ2-1	CASSYRAARSYNEQFF	TGTGCCAGCAGTTACAGGGCGGCCCGCTCCTACAATGAGCAGTTCTTC
NA	NA	TRBV6-2/TRBV6-3	TRBJ2-3	CASSYSARDTQYF	TGTGCCAGCAGTTACTCTGCGAGAGATACGCAGTATTTT